This record looks at one T cell receptor (beta chain) sequence and its context. The target antigen is unknown. This specimen comes from a study of T cell responses to AZD1222 COVID-19 vaccine. Study observations and caveats: Possibly, clonal diversity was underestimated; donors were largely white British and included more females. Spike-wide coverage was observed for vaccine-associated CD4 TCRs, with dominant responses at 160-218 and 743-854. Seropositive at baseline were only a handful of AZD1222 recipients.

The repertoire was sequenced with immunoSEQ multiplex PCR; TCRdb's copy has only in-frame clones and lacks some. Of 150,000 to 200,000 clones in the sample, about 87% are singletons; the top ten hold roughly 4%. The sample consisted of peripheral blood, taken 28 days after the second dose of the MenACWY control vaccine. The sequence was collected from an adult who received the MenACWY meningococcal vaccine as a control.

CDR3 DNA: TGTGCCAGCAGCAGGGACAGCAATTACAATGAGCAGTTCTTC. Its translation: CASSRDSNYNEQFF. The chain recombines TRBV11-3 with TRBJ2-1; 7 positions agree with TRBD1. The CDR3 contains 14 residues. V shed 5 bases and J 4 bases; nucleotides not matched to a gene: 5. Germline assignment: CDR1 SGHNT and CDR2 YENEEA.